This T cell receptor (beta chain) came from a study of shared clonotypes between healthy human individuals. Study results and limitations: Rarefaction showed that sequencing of sorted subsets was incomplete (despite large depth). The low donor count limited represented genetic and exposure-history diversity.

A CD45RA-negative memory subset and a CD45RA+ naive subset were separated from the CD4+ cells. V was trimmed by 0 bases and J by 0 bases, leaving 12 bases between them. Germline loops: CDR1 SGHTA, CDR2 FQGNSA. The length of the CDR3 is 16 residues. Assay: immunoSEQ multiplex PCR; the TCRdb copy retains only in-frame clones and omits some. The sample holds roughly 1.4 million clones; 98% to 99% are singletons and the top ten take about 0.34%. Points on this clone: Its antigen remains unidentified.

Sample: naive CD4+ T cells sorted from blood. Subset of the sample: CD45RA+ positively selected. This TCR was sampled from a man aged 30-40 years in good health. The rearrangement uses TRBV7-2 and TRBJ2-7, with D perhaps being TRBD1 or TRBD2 (5 bases each). The CDR3 sequence is CASSLAGTPGSYEQYF. CDR3 sequence (DNA): TGTGCCAGCAGCTTAGCGGGGACCCCTGGCTCCTACGAGCAGTACTTC.